These T cell receptor beta chains were read from a single sample in a study of shared clonotypes between healthy human individuals. TCRdb keeps only in-frame clones here, not all; method: immunoSEQ multiplex PCR. The sample has 1.5 million to 2.5 million clones, about 95% seen once. The sample comprised naive CD8+ T cells sorted from blood. The receptors originated from a man aged 18 to 29 in good health. Each CDR3 is given with its conserved first and last residue. D genes are given only for firm matches. Size is stated for part of the rows, as once, few or many counts, or as a class when the clone is expanded.

j_gene	abundance	d_gene	v_gene	CDR3aa	CDR3nt
TRBJ2-7	.	.	TRBV5-1	CASSSPDRYEQYF	TGCGCCAGCAGCTCCCCGGACCGCTACGAGCAGTACTTC
TRBJ2-7	.	.	TRBV19	CASSWGRPYEQYF	TGTGCCAGTAGTTGGGGACGGCCCTACGAGCAGTACTTC
TRBJ2-1	.	.	TRBV27	CASSFGTAPSPGEQFF	TGTGCCAGCAGTTTTGGGACGGCTCCATCCCCGGGTGAGCAGTTCTTC
TRBJ1-2	.	TRBD1	TRBV6-1	CASSEYLRGSPDWGYTF	TGTGCCAGCAGTGAATATCTCAGGGGGTCCCCCGATTGGGGCTACACCTTC
TRBJ2-6	.	.	TRBV4-2	CASSQEGGTGANVLTF	TGTGCCAGCAGCCAAGAAGGAGGGACTGGGGCCAACGTCCTGACTTTC
TRBJ2-7	.	.	TRBV7-9	CASSFSRISYEQYF	TGTGCCAGCAGCTTTTCTAGAATTTCCTACGAGCAGTACTTC
TRBJ1-1	.	TRBD1	TRBV9	CASSPGQGNTEAFF	TGTGCCAGCAGCCCTGGACAGGGCAACACTGAAGCTTTCTTT
TRBJ2-7	once	.	TRBV6-5	CASSLTESDYEQYF	TGTGCCAGCAGCCTTACCGAATCCGATTACGAGCAGTACTTC
TRBJ1-1	once	.	TRBV7-6	CASSPTSGGQGAFF	TGTGCCAGCAGCCCAACCTCGGGGGGCCAAGGGGCTTTCTTT
TRBJ2-7	.	.	TRBV7-9	CASTEGILASYEQYF	TGTGCCAGCACCGAGGGTATCTTAGCCTCCTACGAGCAGTACTTC
TRBJ2-2	.	.	TRBV5-1	CASSSPATNTGELFF	TGCGCCAGCAGCTCCCCAGCTACCAACACCGGGGAGCTGTTTTTT